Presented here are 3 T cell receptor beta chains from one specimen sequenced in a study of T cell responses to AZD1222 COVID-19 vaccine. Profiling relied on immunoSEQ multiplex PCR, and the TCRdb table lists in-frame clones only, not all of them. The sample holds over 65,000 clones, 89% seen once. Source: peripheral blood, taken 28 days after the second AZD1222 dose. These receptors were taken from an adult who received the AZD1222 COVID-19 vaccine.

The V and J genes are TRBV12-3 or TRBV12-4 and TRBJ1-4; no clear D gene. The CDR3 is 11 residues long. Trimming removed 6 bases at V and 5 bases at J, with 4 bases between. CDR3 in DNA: TGTGCCAGCAGCCGAAATGAAAAACTGTTTTTT. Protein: CASSRNEKLFF.

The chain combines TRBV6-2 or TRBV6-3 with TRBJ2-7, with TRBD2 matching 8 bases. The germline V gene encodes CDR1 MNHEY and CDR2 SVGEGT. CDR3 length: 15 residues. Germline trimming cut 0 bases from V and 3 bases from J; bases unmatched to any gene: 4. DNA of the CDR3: TGTGCCAGCAGTTACTCTGGACTAGCCAACTACGAGCAGTACGTC. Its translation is CASSYSGLANYEQYV.

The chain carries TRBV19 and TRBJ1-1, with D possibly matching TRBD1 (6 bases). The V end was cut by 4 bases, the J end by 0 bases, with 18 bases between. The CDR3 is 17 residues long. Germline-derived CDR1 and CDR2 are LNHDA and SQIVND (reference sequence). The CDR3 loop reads CASSTKLRRDMNTEAFF. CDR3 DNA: TGTGCCAGTAGTACGAAGCTTCGACGGGACATGAACACTGAAGCTTTCTTT.